What follows are 24 T cell receptor beta chains derived from one specimen sequenced in a study of T cells in Graves' hyperthyroidism and ophthalmopathy. There were TCR beta CDR3 regions amplified from RNA transcripts. A set of HTBI primers served as the primers for a first-round RT-PCR of the TCR CDR3. TCRdb recomputed calls from the multiplex PCR reads with MiXCR, one row per CDR3 protein. The table shows over 700,000 distinct CDR3 sequences, with approximately 36% occurring only once. Sequenced: blood. Every receptor here comes from a woman aged 40 to 55 with Graves' hyperthyroidism.

The table lists this clonotype with many counts. The genes are TRBV4-2 and TRBJ1-1; D perhaps matches TRBD1 (5 bases). CDR3 size: 13 residues. Between the trimmed V and J ends, which lost 1 base and 6 bases, there was a span of 9 bases. Looked up from germline, CDR1 is LGHNA and CDR2 is YNFKEQ. CDR3 sequence: CASSQAGRAEAFF. In DNA, the CDR3 is TGTGCCAGCAGCCAAGCAGGGAGGGCTGAAGCTTTCTTT.

This clonotype was found many times. V is TRBV5-4 and J is TRBJ2-7, with D tentatively TRBD2 (6 bases). CDR1 SGHNT and CDR2 YYREEE come from the germline V gene (reference sequence). The CDR3 runs to 13 residues. Trimming pared 6 bases from V and 3 bases from J, leaving 13 bases between. As DNA, the CDR3 is TGTGCCAGCACCAAGGAGGGAAACTACGAGCAGTACTTC. Its translation: CASTKEGNYEQYF. The variable domain in full, with the rest retrieved from reference TRBV5-4 and TRBJ2-7, is ETGVTQSPTHLIKTRGQQVTLRCSSQSGHNTVSWYQQALGQGPQFIFQYYREEENGRGNFPPRFSGLQFPNYSSELNVNALELDDSALYLCASTKEGNYEQYFGPGTRLTVT.

This chain joins TRBV20-1 and TRBJ1-5; 8 positions agree with TRBD1. Germline values: CDR1 DFQATT, CDR2 SNEGSKA (reference sequence). This CDR3 comprises 15 residues. The V gene end was trimmed by 0 bases and the J gene end by 4 bases; junction bases not matched to a gene: 5. Here the CDR3 reads CSARDRGRRNQPQHF. The CDR3, as DNA: TGCAGTGCTAGAGACAGGGGGCGTAGGAATCAGCCCCAGCATTTT.

This clonotype showed up many times. The chain has TRBV7-8 and TRBJ1-6, with 7 bases aligning to TRBD1. The CDR3 consists of 18 residues. V lost 5 bases and J lost 7; bases outside the gene matches: 17. The germline gives CDR1 SGHVS, CDR2 FQNEAQ. CDR3 loop: CASSPRQGLTYGNSPLHF. CDR3 DNA: TGTGCCAGCAGCCCTAGACAGGGACTAACCTATGGCAATTCACCCCTCCACTTT.

This clonotype was observed a few times. This chain joins TRBV7-2 and TRBJ2-7; 12 bases are shared with TRBD2. With 6 bases clipped from V and 1 base from J, the junction kept 4 bases outside the gene matches. The CDR3 contains 15 residues. Germline V gene lookup returns CDR1 SGHTA and CDR2 FQGNSA. The CDR3 nucleotides are TGTGCCAGCAGACTTGGACTAGCGGGATCCTACGAGCAGTACTTC. Translated: CASRLGLAGSYEQYF.

The chain couples TRBV12-3 or TRBV12-4 to TRBJ1-5; D uncertain. V was pared by 4 bases and J by 6 bases, with 10 bases between. This CDR3 has 13 residues. The CDR3 nucleotides read TGTGCCAGCAGTTACGTGCCTAGTCAGCCCCAGCATTTT. Translating gives CASSYVPSQPQHF.

The chain joins TRBV5-4 to TRBJ1-2; weak D call: TRBD1 (5 bases). The ends were cut back, 2 bases at V and 4 bases at J, with 12 bases in the middle. This CDR3 has 14 residues. In germline, CDR1 is SGHNT, CDR2 YYREEE (reference sequence). The CDR3 DNA reads as TGTGCCAGCAGCTTACCAGGGCCTTCCTATGGCTACACCTTC. Protein: CASSLPGPSYGYTF.

To note about this clonotype: Possible read error: a much larger clone is one base away. The chain recombines TRBV20-1 with TRBJ2-5; TRBD2 agrees at 15 bases. The V gene end was trimmed by 5 bases and the J gene end by 7 bases; junction bases not matched to a gene: 5. CDR1 and CDR2 from the germline V gene are DFQATT and SNEGSKA (reference sequence). The CDR3 is made up of 14 amino acids. Here the CDR3 reads CSAARTSGRVTQYF. CDR3 nucleotide sequence: TGCAGTGCTGCCCGGACTAGCGGGAGGGTGACCCAGTACTTC.

This clonotype was detected many times. The chain carries TRBV6-5 and TRBJ2-2; D is perhaps TRBD1 (5 bases). CDR3 length: 12 amino acids. Germline V gives CDR1 MNHEY, CDR2 SVGAGI. V was pared by 4 bases and J by 13 bases, with 13 bases between. As DNA, the CDR3 is TGTGCCAGCAGTTTGGGGCCACTCGGGCTGTTTTTT. This codes for CASSLGPLGLFF.

CDR3 coding DNA: TGTGCCAGCAGCGCCCCCGGGAGGGGAGCCCTTAGGTTCGGGGCCAACGTCCTGACTTTC. This sequence encodes CASSAPGRGALRFGANVLTF. The chain has TRBV13 and TRBJ2-6; 8 nucleotides match TRBD2. Germline CDR1 reads PRHDT; CDR2 reads FYEKMQ (reference sequence). V lost 5 bases, J lost 4 bases, and 19 bases stayed unmatched. The CDR3 is made up of 20 amino acids.

Concerning this clonotype: A much larger clone differs by one base, so this may be a read error. V is TRBV5-6 and J is TRBJ2-7; TRBD1 matches 7 bases. CDR3 size: 15 residues. Germline CDR1 and CDR2: SGHDT and YYEEEE. CDR3 sequence reads: CASSIRTGGAYGQYF. DNA of the CDR3: TGTGCCAGTAGTATTCGGACAGGTGGGGCCTACGGGCAGTACTTC.

V gene TRBV7-9 combines with J gene TRBJ1-5, with D tentatively TRBD1 (6 bases). The germline gives CDR1 SEHNR, CDR2 FQNEAQ (reference sequence). The CDR3 has 16 residues. The ends were cut back, 6 bases at V and 0 bases at J, with 15 bases in the middle. The CDR3 here is CASSSGQLISNQPQHF. In nucleotides, the CDR3 is TGTGCCAGCAGTTCCGGACAGCTAATTAGCAATCAGCCCCAGCATTTT.

V gene TRBV6-1 combines with J gene TRBJ2-7; D unclear. Germline CDR1 and CDR2: MNHNS and SASEGT. The ends were cut back, 8 bases at V and 2 bases at J, with 7 bases in the middle. This CDR3 spans 11 amino acids. The DNA of the CDR3 is TGTGCCAGCGCGAGTACCTACGAGCAGTACTTC. This sequence encodes CASASTYEQYF.

A word on this clonotype: One end of the junction varies from germline; a read error may be responsible. This chain uses TRBV7-7 with TRBJ2-6; D uncertain. This CDR3 spans 13 amino acids. Germline CDR1 is SSHAT and CDR2 is FNYEAQ (reference sequence). As DNA, the CDR3 is TGTGCTAGCAGCCCCGACGGGGCCAACGTCCTGACTTTC. Amino acids: CASSPDGANVLTF.

The rearrangement uses TRBV12-3 or TRBV12-4 and TRBJ1-1; D is unresolved. The CDR3 loop spans 15 amino acids. V was cut by 5 bases and J by 8 bases, with 21 bases left in between. As DNA, the CDR3 is TGTGCCAGCAGTACCCCGGGATCCCACCTCCCCGAAGCTTTCTTT. Translating it yields CASSTPGSHLPEAFF.

The chain employs TRBV27 and TRBJ2-7, with D perhaps being TRBD1 or TRBD2 (5 bases each). The CDR3 runs to 12 residues. Germline CDR1 reads MNHEY; CDR2 reads SMNVEV (reference sequence). V was pared by 3 bases and J by 9 bases, with 12 bases between. The CDR3 DNA reads TGTGCCAGCAGTTTCCGGGGCGCCTTGCAGTACTTC. It codes for CASSFRGALQYF.

In its sample, this clonotype was seen a few times. V gene TRBV6-5 combines with J gene TRBJ1-1; 10 positions agree with TRBD1. The CDR3 contains 17 residues. Germline-derived CDR1 and CDR2 are MNHEY and SVGAGI. Germline trimming cut 5 bases from V and 4 bases from J; bases unmatched to any gene: 13. CDR3 coding DNA: TGTGCCAGCAGTCAGATAGACAGGGGGCGCGGGGGCACTGAAGCTTTCTTT. Amino acids: CASSQIDRGRGGTEAFF.

This clonotype was picked up a small number of times. The CDR3 sequence: CASSRGHGPGYGYTF. The CDR3 nucleotides read TGCGCCAGCAGCCGAGGGCACGGACCGGGCTATGGCTACACCTTC. The chain recombines TRBV4-3 with TRBJ1-2, with unresolved D. V dropped 4 bases and J dropped 4 bases, with 16 bases sitting between them. CDR1 LGHNA and CDR2 YSLEER come from the germline V gene. The CDR3 extends over 15 amino acids.

The chain has TRBV28 and TRBJ1-1; 7 nucleotides agree with TRBD1. The V gene end was trimmed by 1 base and the J gene end by 3 bases; junction bases not matched to a gene: 5. Germline V CDR1 and CDR2: MDHEN, SYDVKM. CDR3 length equals 15 residues. The CDR3 loop is CASSLSKQGYTEAFF. CDR3 bases: TGTGCCAGCAGTTTATCCAAACAGGGGTACACTGAAGCTTTCTTT.

Worth noting for this clonotype: A read error is possible here, since a much larger clone lies one base away. CDR3 bases: TGTGCCAGCAGCACACTACGGGACGGGAAGAATCAGCCCCAGCATTTT. Its translation: CASSTLRDGKNQPQHF. The genes are TRBV7-9 and TRBJ1-5, with D maybe TRBD1 (5 bases). The germline V gene encodes CDR1 SEHNR and CDR2 FQNEAQ (reference sequence). Trimming took 5 bases from V and 4 from J, leaving 18 bases between them. The CDR3 is made up of 16 amino acids.

As for this clonotype: One junction end disagrees with the germline gene, perhaps due to a read error. This rearrangement joins TRBV7-2 to TRBJ1-4, with TRBD1 matching 8 bases. The CDR3 totals 15 residues. Germline V gene sequence: CDR1 SGHTA, CDR2 FQGNSA. The CDR3 DNA sequence: TGTGCCAGCAGCGCTGGACAGGGCCTTAATCAAAAACTGTTTTTT. Translation gives CASSAGQGLNQKLFF. Full variable domain (outside the CDR3, taken from reference TRBV7-2 and TRBJ1-4): GAGVSQSPSNKVTEKGKDVELRCDPISGHTALYWYRQSLGQGLEFLIYFQGNSAPDKSGLPSDRFSAERTGGSVSTLTIQRTQQEDSAVYLCASSAGQGLNQKLFFGSGTQLSVL.

This clonotype was detected only once. This clone may be a read error of a much larger clone one base away. The chain links TRBV10-3 to TRBJ1-3; TRBD1 might be the D (5 bases). V was trimmed by 7 bases and J by 4 bases, leaving 5 bases between them. Germline CDR1 and CDR2: ENHRY and SYGVKD. This CDR3 contains 11 residues. The DNA for the CDR3 is TGTGCCATCACAGGGGGAAACACCATATATTTT. Translated, it gives CAITGGNTIYF.

This clonotype was counted ten times or more. The rearrangement links TRBV29-1 to TRBJ1-2, with 7 bases aligning to TRBD1. Germline CDR1 is SQVTM and CDR2 is ANQGSEA. The CDR3 has 12 amino acids. The trim removed 4 bases at V and 4 bases at J, leaving 3 bases unmatched. Here the CDR3 reads CSVAQGPYGYTF. The CDR3, as DNA: TGCAGCGTTGCACAGGGGCCCTATGGCTACACCTTC. Full variable domain (missing parts from reference TRBV29-1 and TRBJ1-2): SAVISQKPSRDICQRGTSLTIQCQVDSQVTMMFWYRQQPGQSLTLIATANQGSEATYESGFVIDKFPISRPNLTFSTLTVSNMSPEDSSIYLCSVAQGPYGYTFGSGTRLTVV.

The chain combines TRBV5-1 with TRBJ2-4, with D perhaps matching TRBD1 (5 bases). The V end was cut by 0 bases, the J end by 7 bases, with 11 bases between. The CDR3 consists of 14 residues. Germline V gene sequence: CDR1 SGHRS, CDR2 YFSETQ. CDR3 DNA sequence: TGCGCCAGCAGCTTGGTGGACAATAGGAACATTCAGTACTTC. It translates to CASSLVDNRNIQYF.